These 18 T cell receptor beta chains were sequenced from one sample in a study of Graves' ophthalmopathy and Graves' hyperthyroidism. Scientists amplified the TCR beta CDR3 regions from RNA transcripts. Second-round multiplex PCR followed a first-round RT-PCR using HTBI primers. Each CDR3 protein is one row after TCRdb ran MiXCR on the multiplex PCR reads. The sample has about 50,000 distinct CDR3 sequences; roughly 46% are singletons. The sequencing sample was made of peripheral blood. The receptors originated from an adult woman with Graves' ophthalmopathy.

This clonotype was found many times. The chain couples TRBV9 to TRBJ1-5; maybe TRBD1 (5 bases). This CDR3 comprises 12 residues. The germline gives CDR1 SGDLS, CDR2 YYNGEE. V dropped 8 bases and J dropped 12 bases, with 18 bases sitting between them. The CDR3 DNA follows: TGTGCCAGGCGGCCCCCCTCGAGGGGCCAGCATTTT. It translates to CARRPPSRGQHF.

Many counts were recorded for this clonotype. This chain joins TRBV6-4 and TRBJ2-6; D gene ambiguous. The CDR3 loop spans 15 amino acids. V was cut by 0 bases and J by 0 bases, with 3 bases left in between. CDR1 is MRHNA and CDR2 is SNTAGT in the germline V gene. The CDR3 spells CASSDSHSGANVLTF. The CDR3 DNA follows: TGTGCCAGCAGTGACTCACACTCTGGGGCCAACGTCCTGACTTTC.

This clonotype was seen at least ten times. CDR3 amino acids: CASSQGSADLEQYF. CDR3 in DNA: TGTGCCAGCAGCCAAGGTTCAGCCGACCTCGAGCAGTACTTC. The V call is TRBV3-1, the J call TRBJ2-7, with unresolved D. Germline CDR1 reads LGHDT; CDR2 reads YNNKEL (reference sequence). The CDR3 consists of 14 residues. The germline V and J ends were trimmed by 1 base and 6 bases, with 13 bases remaining between them.

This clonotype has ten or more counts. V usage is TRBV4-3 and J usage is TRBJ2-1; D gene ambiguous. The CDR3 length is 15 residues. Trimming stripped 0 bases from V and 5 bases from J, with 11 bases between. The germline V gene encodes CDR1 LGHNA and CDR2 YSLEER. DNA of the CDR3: TGCGCCAGCAGCCAAGAAACGGCTACTGACAATGAGCAGTTCTTC. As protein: CASSQETATDNEQFF.

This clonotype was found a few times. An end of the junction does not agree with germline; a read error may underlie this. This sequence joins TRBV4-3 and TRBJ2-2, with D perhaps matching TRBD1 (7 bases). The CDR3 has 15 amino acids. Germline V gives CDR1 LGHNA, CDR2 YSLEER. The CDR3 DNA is TGCGCCAGCAGCCAAGAGGAAGGGGGCCCCGGGGGGCTGTTTTTT. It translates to CASSQEEGGPGGLFF.

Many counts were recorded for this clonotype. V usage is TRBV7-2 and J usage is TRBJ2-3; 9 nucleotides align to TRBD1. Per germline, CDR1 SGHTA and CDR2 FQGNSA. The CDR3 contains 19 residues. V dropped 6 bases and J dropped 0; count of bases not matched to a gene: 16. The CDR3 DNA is TGTGCCAGCAGGTTCACAGGGACAGGGACCCCATCTAGCACAGATACGCAGTATTTT. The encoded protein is CASRFTGTGTPSSTDTQYF.

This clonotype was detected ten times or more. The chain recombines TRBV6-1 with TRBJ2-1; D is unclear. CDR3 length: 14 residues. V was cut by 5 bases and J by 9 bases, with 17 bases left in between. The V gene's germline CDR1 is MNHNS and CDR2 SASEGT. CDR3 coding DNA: TGTGCCAGCAGTTTTTTAGCCCAAGCGAGTGAGCAGTTCTTC. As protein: CASSFLAQASEQFF.

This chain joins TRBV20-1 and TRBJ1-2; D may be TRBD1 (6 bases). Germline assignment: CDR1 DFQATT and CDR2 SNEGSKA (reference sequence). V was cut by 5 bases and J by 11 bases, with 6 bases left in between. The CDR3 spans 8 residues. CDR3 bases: TGCAGTGCTCAGGGGTACACCTTC. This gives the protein CSAQGYTF.

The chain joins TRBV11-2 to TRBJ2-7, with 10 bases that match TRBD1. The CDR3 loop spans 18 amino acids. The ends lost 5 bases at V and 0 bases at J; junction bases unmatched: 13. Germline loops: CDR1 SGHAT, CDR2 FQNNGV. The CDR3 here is CASSQGSGTGVSSYEQYF. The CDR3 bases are TGTGCCAGCAGCCAAGGATCCGGGACAGGGGTTTCCTCCTACGAGCAGTACTTC.

The CDR3 loop reads CASSSYRDYSYEQYF. For the CDR3, the DNA is TGTGCCAGCAGCTCCTACAGGGACTACTCCTACGAGCAGTACTTC. The chain combines TRBV7-9 with TRBJ2-7; tentatively, D is TRBD2 (7 bases). Germline CDR1 is SEHNR and CDR2 is FQNEAQ (reference sequence). This CDR3 has 15 amino acids. V was trimmed by 4 bases and J by 0 bases, leaving 13 bases between them.

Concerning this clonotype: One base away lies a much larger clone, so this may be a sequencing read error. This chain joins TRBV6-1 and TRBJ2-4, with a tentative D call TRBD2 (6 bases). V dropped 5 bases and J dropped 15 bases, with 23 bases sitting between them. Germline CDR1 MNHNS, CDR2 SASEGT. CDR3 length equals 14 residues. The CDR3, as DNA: TGTGCCAGCAGTATTCAGGCAGATCGGAGGGAGTTGTACTTC. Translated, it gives CASSIQADRRELYF.

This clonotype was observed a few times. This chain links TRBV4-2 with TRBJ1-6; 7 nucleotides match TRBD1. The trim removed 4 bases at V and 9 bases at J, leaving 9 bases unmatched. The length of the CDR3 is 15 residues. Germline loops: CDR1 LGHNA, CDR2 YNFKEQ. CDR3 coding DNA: TGTGCCAGCAGCCCCGAGCCAGGGGGATCTTCACCCCTCCACTTT. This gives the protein CASSPEPGGSSPLHF.

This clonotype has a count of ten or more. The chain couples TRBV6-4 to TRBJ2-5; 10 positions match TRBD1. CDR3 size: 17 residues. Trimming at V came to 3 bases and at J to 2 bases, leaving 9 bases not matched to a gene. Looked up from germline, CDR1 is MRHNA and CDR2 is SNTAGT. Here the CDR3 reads CASSEQRDRGDQETQYF. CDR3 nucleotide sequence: TGTGCCAGCAGTGAACAGAGGGACAGGGGCGATCAAGAGACCCAGTACTTC.

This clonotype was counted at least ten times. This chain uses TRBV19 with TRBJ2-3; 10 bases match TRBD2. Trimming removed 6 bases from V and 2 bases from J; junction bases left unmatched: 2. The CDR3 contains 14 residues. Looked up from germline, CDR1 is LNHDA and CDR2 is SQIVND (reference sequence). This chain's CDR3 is CASRLAGITDTQYF. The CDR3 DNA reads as TGTGCCAGTAGACTAGCGGGAATCACAGATACGCAGTATTTT. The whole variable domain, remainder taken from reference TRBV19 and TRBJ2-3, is DGGITQSPKYLFRKEGQNVTLSCEQNLNHDAMYWYRQDPGQGLRLIYYSQIVNDFQKGDIAEGYSVSREKKESFPLTVTSAQKNPTAFYLCASRLAGITDTQYFGPGTRLTVL.

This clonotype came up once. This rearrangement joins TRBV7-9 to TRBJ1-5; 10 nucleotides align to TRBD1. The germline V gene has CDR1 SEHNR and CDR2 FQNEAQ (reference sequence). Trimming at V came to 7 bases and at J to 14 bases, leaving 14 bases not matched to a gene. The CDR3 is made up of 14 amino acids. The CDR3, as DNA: TGTGCCAGCAACCCCTCCGGGGACAGGGGCCACGAGCATTTT. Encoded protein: CASNPSGDRGHEHF.

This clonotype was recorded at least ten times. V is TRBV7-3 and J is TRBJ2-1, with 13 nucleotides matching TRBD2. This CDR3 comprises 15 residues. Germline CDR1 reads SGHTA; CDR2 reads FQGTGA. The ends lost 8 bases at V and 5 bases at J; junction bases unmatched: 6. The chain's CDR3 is CASSWTSGSHNEQFF. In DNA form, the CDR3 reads TGTGCCAGCTCCTGGACTAGCGGGAGCCACAATGAGCAGTTCTTC.

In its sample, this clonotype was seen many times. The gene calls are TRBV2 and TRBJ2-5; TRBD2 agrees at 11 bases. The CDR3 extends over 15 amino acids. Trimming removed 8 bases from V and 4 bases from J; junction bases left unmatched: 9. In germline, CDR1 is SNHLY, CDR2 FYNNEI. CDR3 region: CASGGSSGRGETQYF. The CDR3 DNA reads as TGTGCCAGCGGCGGAAGTAGCGGGAGGGGAGAGACCCAGTACTTC. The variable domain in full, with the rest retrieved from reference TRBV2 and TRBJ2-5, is EPEVTQTPSHQVTQMGQEVILRCVPISNHLYFYWYRQILGQKVEFLVSFYNNEISEKSEIFDDQFSVERPDGSNFTLKIRSTKLEDSAMYFCASGGSSGRGETQYFGPGTRLLVL.

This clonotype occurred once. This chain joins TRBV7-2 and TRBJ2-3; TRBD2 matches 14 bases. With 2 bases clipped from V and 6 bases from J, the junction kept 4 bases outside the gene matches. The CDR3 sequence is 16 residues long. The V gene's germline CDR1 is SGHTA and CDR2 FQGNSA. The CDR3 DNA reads TGTGCCAGCAGCTTATCCCGGACTAGCGGGGGGGATACGCAGTATTTT. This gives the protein CASSLSRTSGGDTQYF. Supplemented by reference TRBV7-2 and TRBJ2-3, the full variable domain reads GAGVSQSPSNKVTEKGKDVELRCDPISGHTALYWYRQSLGQGLEFLIYFQGNSAPDKSGLPSDRFSAERTGGSVSTLTIQRTQQEDSAVYLCASSLSRTSGGDTQYFGPGTRLTVL.